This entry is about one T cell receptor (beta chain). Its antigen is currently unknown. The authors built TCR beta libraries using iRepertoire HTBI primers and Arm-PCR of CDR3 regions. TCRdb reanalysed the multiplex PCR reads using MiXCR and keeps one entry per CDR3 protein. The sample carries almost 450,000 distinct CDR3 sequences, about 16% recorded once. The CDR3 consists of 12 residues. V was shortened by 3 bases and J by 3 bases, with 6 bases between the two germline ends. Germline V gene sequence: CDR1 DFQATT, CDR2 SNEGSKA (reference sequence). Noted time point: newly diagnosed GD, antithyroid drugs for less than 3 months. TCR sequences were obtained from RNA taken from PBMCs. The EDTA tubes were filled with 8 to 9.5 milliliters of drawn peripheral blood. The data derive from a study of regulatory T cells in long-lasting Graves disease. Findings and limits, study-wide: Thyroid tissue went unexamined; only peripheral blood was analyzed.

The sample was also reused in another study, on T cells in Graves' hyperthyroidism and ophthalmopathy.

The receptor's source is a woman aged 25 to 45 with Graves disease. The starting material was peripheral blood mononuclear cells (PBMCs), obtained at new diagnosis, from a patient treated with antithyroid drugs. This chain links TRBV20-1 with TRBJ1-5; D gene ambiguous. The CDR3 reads CSARQANQPQHF. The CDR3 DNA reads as TGCAGTGCTAGGCAGGCCAATCAGCCCCAGCATTTT.